This T cell receptor (beta chain) was retrieved from a study of low-dose radiotherapy and immunotherapy resistance in tumors. Turning to the study itself: Each patient was administered nivolumab intravenously at 240 mg, which was a flat dose, every two weeks, along with intravenous ipilimumab at 1 mg/kg every six weeks. Daily, from cycle 1 day 1 and for four cycles, patients took oral aspirin 300 mg.

The CDR3 consists of 15 residues. Trimming left V 6 bases short and J 4 bases short, with 18 bases between. In its sample, this clonotype was seen many times. Priming of first-strand cDNA relied on TRAV- and TRBV-specific primers (covering alpha and beta chains). TCR amplification ran 15 to 25 PCR cycles using constant-region and V-primer adapter primers. TCRdb passed the reads through MiXCR, listing each CDR3 protein once. The sample consists of approximately 90,000 distinct CDR3 sequences, over 15% of them appearing once. Described time point: before trial treatment. This TCR derives from a male donor with prostate cancer. The rearrangement joins TRBV12-3 or TRBV12-4 to TRBJ1-2; maybe TRBD1 (5 bases). Sequenced material: PBMCs, taken before treatment. This chain's CDR3 is CASSILLGASYGYTF. The CDR3 nucleotides are TGTGCCAGCAGCATCCTTCTAGGGGCCTCCTATGGCTACACCTTC.